These 8 T cell receptor beta chains came from one sample sequenced in a study of T cell repertoires in cytomegalovirus infection. MiXCR was run by TCRdb on the reads, yielding one entry per CDR3 protein. Of a few hundred thousand distinct CDR3 sequences in the sample, roughly a third were seen once. The antigens of these receptors remain unknown. The sample consisted of cultured PBMCs, taken from culture after CMV antigen stimulation. These TCRs come from a human donor in good health (CMV status not recorded). Some clones in this sample may be carry-over from other donors' samples.

This clonotype was observed many times. The chain recombines TRBV7-2 with TRBJ1-1; D uncertain. Germline CDR1 SGHTA, CDR2 FQGNSA. Trimming stripped 1 base from V and 0 bases from J, with 15 bases between. The CDR3 extends over 17 amino acids. CDR3: CASSLVATTHMNTEAFF. The CDR3 nucleotides read TGTGCCAGCAGCTTAGTGGCAACTACACACATGAACACTGAAGCTTTCTTT. Using reference TRBV7-2 and TRBJ1-1 for the parts outside the CDR3, the full variable domain is GAGVSQSPSNKVTEKGKDVELRCDPISGHTALYWYRQSLGQGLEFLIYFQGNSAPDKSGLPSDRFSAERTGGSVSTLTIQRTQQEDSAVYLCASSLVATTHMNTEAFFGQGTRLTVV.

Regarding this clonotype: A clone one base away is much larger, so this may be a read error. The chain couples TRBV7-2 to TRBJ2-5; TRBD2 agrees at 8 bases. The CDR3 contains 16 residues. From germline, CDR1 is SGHTA and CDR2 FQGNSA. With 2 bases clipped from V and 5 bases from J, the junction kept 10 bases outside the gene matches. CDR3 DNA: TGTGCCAGCAGCTTAAGGGGACTAGACCTAAGTGAGACCCAGTACTTC. Translated: CASSLRGLDLSETQYF.

This clonotype was seen a handful of times. This sequence joins TRBV7-2 and TRBJ2-6; 7 nucleotides agree with TRBD1. Germline V CDR1 and CDR2: SGHTA, FQGNSA. The ends lost 5 bases at V and 0 bases at J; junction bases unmatched: 7. CDR3 length: 17 residues. CDR3 nucleotides: TGTGCCAGCAGCCCTGGACAGGTGATCTCTGGGGCCAACGTCCTGACTTTC. Translating gives CASSPGQVISGANVLTF.

The chain has TRBV19 and TRBJ1-1, with 7 bases matching TRBD1. Germline V gene data show CDR1 as LNHDA and CDR2 as SQIVND (reference sequence). V lost 8 bases, J lost 3 bases, and 6 bases stayed unmatched. The CDR3 is 13 residues long. In DNA form, the CDR3 reads TGTGCCAGTGGGACAGTTGGGGACACTGAAGCTTTCTTT. The encoded protein is CASGTVGDTEAFF.

This clonotype was detected a few times. V gene TRBV12-3 or TRBV12-4 combines with J gene TRBJ2-1, with D possibly matching TRBD1 (6 bases). With 4 bases removed from V and 4 bases from J, the gap between germline ends came to 14 bases. This CDR3 contains 15 residues. In DNA form, the CDR3 reads TGTGCCAGCAGTTCGCCGGGACACCTATACAATGAGCAGTTCTTC. Its translation: CASSSPGHLYNEQFF.

The chain couples TRBV27 to TRBJ2-1; 9 bases agree with TRBD1. This CDR3 has 17 amino acids. Trimming took 2 bases from V and 9 from J; bases not matched to a gene: 14. CDR1 MNHEY and CDR2 SMNVEV come from the germline V gene (reference sequence). The CDR3, as DNA: TGTGCCAGCAGTTTACCAGATGGACAGGGGTCTGCGGCTGAGCAGTTCTTC. The encoded protein is CASSLPDGQGSAAEQFF.

This sequence joins TRBV7-6 and TRBJ2-7; D is ambiguous. Trimming removed 4 bases at V and 4 bases at J, with 17 bases between. Germline V gene sequence: CDR1 SGHVS, CDR2 FNYEAQ. The CDR3 runs to 15 residues. The CDR3 protein is CASSSGPKTKYEQYF. The CDR3, as DNA: TGTGCCAGCAGCTCAGGACCGAAGACAAAGTACGAGCAGTACTTC.

This clonotype came up a few times. V gene TRBV20-1 combines with J gene TRBJ1-2, with 9 bases fitting TRBD1. The CDR3 length is 12 residues. CDR1 and CDR2 (germline): DFQATT, SNEGSKA (reference sequence). The J segment lost 5 bases and the V segment lost 6 bases, leaving 4 bases of the junction unmatched. CDR3 amino acids: CSARTGVYGYTF. DNA of the CDR3: TGCAGTGCCCGGACAGGGGTTTATGGCTACACCTTC.